This T cell receptor (beta chain) was recorded in a study of blood T cell repertoires in COVID-19. Overall study: Sites across the United States, Italy and Spain contributed samples from acute and convalescent COVID-19.

In the original workflow: Nucleated cell counts were estimated from reference gene primer amplification. Clones were sequenced by immunoSEQ multiplex PCR, and TCRdb holds only the in-frame ones, with some missing. Clonal size and the V and J genes are those of that table, whereas D and trimming came from the DNA. The sample gives under 300,000 clones, 85% to 90% of which show up once; around 15% is in the top ten. Individuals drawn from about two dozen US areas were about 18 to 90 years old. Germline values: CDR1 SEHNR, CDR2 FQNEAQ (reference sequence). V was trimmed by 2 bases and J by 1 base, leaving 8 bases between them. The CDR3 has 15 amino acids.

The sample was PBMCs or T cells enriched from blood (not recorded which). This clonotype originated in a man younger than 35 who had recovered from COVID-19. The chain recombines TRBV7-9 with TRBJ1-4; D unclear. The CDR3 DNA sequence: TGTGCCAGCAGCTTACCAACGGGAACTAATGAAAAACTGTTTTTT. This sequence encodes CASSLPTGTNEKLFF.